Listed here are 10 T cell receptor beta chains from one sample, sequenced in a study of blood T cells in healthy people across ages. It was with a sample-barcoded 5' primer and a J-beta primer mix that a second PCR of roughly 6 to 12 cycles was run. MiXCR, applied by TCRdb to the 5' RACE reads, yields one record per CDR3 protein. The sample lists 550,000 to 750,000 distinct CDR3 sequences; under 25% were seen once. Sequencing was done on a sample of blood. The receptors come from a man aged 65-85 years in good health.

This clonotype was seen a handful of times. The rearrangement links TRBV12-3 or TRBV12-4 to TRBJ2-7; 9 nucleotides line up with TRBD1. The CDR3 spans 15 residues. The ends lost 3 bases at V and 5 bases at J; junction bases unmatched: 8. The CDR3 DNA sequence: TGTGCCAGCAGTTTTACAATCGGACAGGGGAACGAGCAGTACTTC. The encoded protein is CASSFTIGQGNEQYF.

This clonotype has more than one count but fewer than ten. V is TRBV28 and J is TRBJ2-1; D is ambiguous. The J call may be wrong; the DNA end is better matched by TRBJ2-7. Germline CDR1 MDHEN, CDR2 SYDVKM. The CDR3 covers 12 residues. CDR3 region: CASSAAPHEQYF. Here the CDR3 DNA reads TGTGCCAGCAGCGCTGCGCCCCACGAGCAGTACTTC.

The V and J genes are TRBV20-1 and TRBJ2-4; the match to TRBD1 covers 7 bases. CDR1 DFQATT and CDR2 SNEGSKA come from the germline V gene (reference sequence). The CDR3 is 14 residues long. J was trimmed by 5 bases and V by 2 bases; bases with no gene match: 6. CDR3 loop: CSARPTGVENIQYF. As DNA, the CDR3 is TGCAGTGCTAGACCTACAGGGGTCGAAAACATTCAGTACTTC.

This clonotype has at least ten counts. This chain connects TRBV5-1 to TRBJ2-1; possibly TRBD2 for D (5 bases). The CDR3 sequence is 14 residues long. Germline-derived CDR1 and CDR2 are SGHRS and YFSETQ. Trimming shortened V by 2 bases and J by 7 bases, and 13 bases separated the two germline ends. CDR3 amino acids: CASSFPLEGNEQFF. The CDR3 bases are TGCGCCAGCAGCTTTCCACTCGAGGGTAATGAGCAGTTCTTC.

This clonotype was seen ten or more times. The V call is TRBV6-2 or TRBV6-3, the J call TRBJ2-1, with TRBD2 as a possible D gene (5 bases). The ends were cut back, 2 bases at V and 7 bases at J, with 9 bases in the middle. The CDR3 extends over 13 amino acids. CDR1 MNHEY and CDR2 SVGEGT come from the germline V gene. CDR3 sequence: CASSYVSGNEQFF. DNA for the CDR3: TGTGCCAGCAGTTACGTCTCGGGAAATGAGCAGTTCTTC.

The rearrangement uses TRBV21-1 and TRBJ2-5; the listed D gene, TRBD2, was not tested against the DNA. TRBV21-1 is a pseudogene locus. CDR3 size: 16 residues. In DNA, the CDR3 is TGTGCCAGCAGCAAAATACTAGCGGGCCTCCAAGAGACCCAGTACTTC. Protein sequence: CASSKILAGLQETQYF.

This clonotype turned up a few times. The chain uses TRBV3-1 and TRBJ1-2, with D tentatively TRBD1 (6 bases). Germline assignment: CDR1 LGHDT and CDR2 YNNKEL (reference sequence). Trimming took 3 bases from V and 2 from J, leaving 10 bases between them. The length of the CDR3 is 14 residues. This CDR3 is CASSHRDTNYGYTF. CDR3 bases: TGTGCCAGCAGCCACCGGGACACAAACTATGGCTACACCTTC.

This clonotype was observed a few times. The chain uses TRBV20-1 and TRBJ2-2; tentative D call: TRBD2 (6 bases). V was clipped by 3 bases and J by 4 bases, with 12 bases between them. The CDR3 is made up of 14 amino acids. The germline V gene has CDR1 DFQATT and CDR2 SNEGSKA (reference sequence). The CDR3 nucleotides are TGCAGTGCTAGGTTCGGGAGCGGCACCGGGGAGCTGTTTTTT. Translated, it gives CSARFGSGTGELFF.

The chain employs TRBV9 and TRBJ2-5, with D perhaps matching TRBD2 (5 bases). The CDR3 covers 14 residues. Germline loops: CDR1 SGDLS, CDR2 YYNGEE. The V and J ends lost 4 bases and 3 bases respectively, with 13 bases between them. CDR3 protein: CASSQRASKETQYF. The CDR3 DNA sequence: TGTGCCAGCAGCCAGAGGGCTAGTAAAGAGACCCAGTACTTC.

The rearrangement joins TRBV2 to TRBJ2-1, with 11 bases aligning to TRBD2. The J call may be incorrect, as the DNA end agrees better with TRBJ2-5. CDR1 is SNHLY, CDR2 FYNNEI, per germline. CDR3 length equals 15 residues. The CDR3 is CASSPSSGRLETQYF. The DNA for the CDR3 is TGTGCCAGCAGTCCGTCTAGCGGGAGGTTGGAGACCCAGTACTTC.